The present T cell receptor (beta chain) was sequenced within a study of post-analysis software for immune sequencing data (dated by TCRdb to between 2015 and 2017). Notes on the research overall: Relapsing-remitting, secondary progressive and progressive-relapsing multiple sclerosis were recorded as disease courses, and subtype annotation was lacking for some patients. A subset of samples was prepared in parallel using single-end sample barcoding, then pooled and co-amplified after Illumina adapter ligation. The patient repertoires were set against roughly eleven previously published healthy control repertoires from donors whose ages ranged from roughly 6 to 27 years. Points the paper makes about the study in general: Normalized Chao1 diversity was significantly lower in multiple sclerosis patients than controls, suggesting substantial peripheral T-cell clonal expansion. Significantly higher frequencies in patients than in controls were found for roughly 5 TRBV segments, including TRBV5-6, TRBV5-1 and TRBV20-1. The multiple sclerosis patient group was slightly younger than the control group. Strong co-clustering of samples prepared in the same batch was shown by direct clustering with F measure, prompting a batch-effect correction.

To demonstrate the VDJtools post-analysis software, TCR beta repertoires were profiled from the peripheral blood of about 14 young patients with multiple sclerosis. The patients with multiple sclerosis were children and adolescents between roughly 6 and 17 years of age. Library creation used PCR. Sequenced on an Illumina HiSeq 2500. To reduce PCR and sequencing biases, unique molecular identifiers were built into the TCR beta cDNA libraries. Every 1 to 10 million input T cells yielded about 500,000 cDNA molecules, meaning each molecule approximated one T cell. The patient libraries were prepared and sequenced with the same protocol used for the earlier healthy control dataset. Within a given batch, samples were prepared together, multiplexed and sequenced on the same HiSeq lane. The source study handled its data this way. Raw barcoded reads were processed with MIGEC, discarding single-read molecular identifier groups before consensus assembly and CDR3 extraction. Clonotype tables were post-analysed with VDJtools, normalizing diversity by down-sampling all datasets to the smallest sample size. To correct batch-related cross-sample contamination, repertoire overlap clustering matched CDR3 amino acid sequences but not nucleotide sequences. In-frame beta chains were kept once TCRdb had trimmed the public reads at Q25 with fastp and called clones with MiXCR. Every distinct CDR3 protein forms one entry, paired with its most common genes and DNA. The V and J calls reflect TCRdb's pipeline rather than the authors' work. The sample data list 820,000 or so distinct CDR3 sequences, and approximately 50% of these were observed just once. Of the sample, about 4.8% is held by the ten largest clones.

Via the germline V gene, CDR1 is SGHRS and CDR2 YFSETQ. There are 14 amino acids in the CDR3, from cysteine to phenylalanine inclusive. The DNA shown is the 42-base CDR3, in frame from base 1. This clonotype was counted a few times. No antigen is known for it. An end of the junction differs from the germline gene, which may be a read error. The chain joins TRBV5-1 to TRBJ1-2, with the D segment identity uncertain. Sequenced: blood. This receptor was taken from a girl aged 5-17 years with multiple sclerosis. The bases read TGCGCCAGCAGCATCGAGGGCGGTTTCTATGGCTGCACCTTC. It translates to CASSIEGGFYGCTF.